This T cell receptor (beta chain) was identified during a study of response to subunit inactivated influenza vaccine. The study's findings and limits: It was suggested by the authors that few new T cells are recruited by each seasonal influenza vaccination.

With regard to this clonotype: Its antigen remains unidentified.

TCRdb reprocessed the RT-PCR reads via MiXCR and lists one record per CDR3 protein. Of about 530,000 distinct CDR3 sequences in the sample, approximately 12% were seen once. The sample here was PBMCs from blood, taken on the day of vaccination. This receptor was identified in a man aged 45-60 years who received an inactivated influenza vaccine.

The CDR3, as DNA: TGTGCCAGCAGTTCACAGAGTAGCTATGAGCAGTTCTTC. It translates to CASSSQSSYEQFF. The rearrangement links TRBV28 to TRBJ2-1; D is unclear. This CDR3 has 13 residues. The V gene's germline CDR1 is MDHEN and CDR2 SYDVKM. V was shortened by 4 bases and J by 8 bases, with 12 bases between the two germline ends.